These 13 T cell receptor beta chains were sequenced from one sample in a study of blood T cell repertoires in COVID-19. Produced via immunoSEQ multiplex PCR; TCRdb's table is partial and in-frame only. The sample consists of 80,000 to 130,000 clones, 80% to 95% of them appearing once. The specimen was peripheral blood. The receptors originated from a man between 65 and 85 years old with acute or convalescent COVID-19.

As DNA, the CDR3 is TGTGCCAGCAGACCCATCCCGACAGGTCAGCCCCAGCATTTT. Translated: CASRPIPTGQPQHF. The chain joins TRBV28 to TRBJ1-5, with TRBD1 as a possible D gene (6 bases). This CDR3 is 14 amino acids long. V was pared by 6 bases and J by 6 bases, with 15 bases between. Per the germline V gene, CDR1 is MDHEN and CDR2 is SYDVKM.

The sample holds a few counts of this clone. This rearrangement joins TRBV21-1 to TRBJ2-7; the D call in the table, TRBD1, was not verified against the DNA. TRBV21-1 is recorded as a pseudogene. This CDR3 has 14 amino acids. The CDR3 spells CASTPGQGNYEQYF. CDR3 bases: TGTGCCAGCACGCCGGGACAGGGTAATTACGAGCAGTACTTC.

The chain joins TRBV21-1 to TRBJ2-7; the D segment call TRBD2 is taken from the table without a DNA check. TRBV21-1 is assigned pseudogene status. CDR3 length: 12 residues. The DNA for the CDR3 is TGTGCCAGCAGCAAAAAGCGACGCGAGCAGTACTTC. Translated: CASSKKRREQYF.

The chain couples TRBV24-1 to TRBJ2-2; D ambiguous. With 8 bases removed from V and 1 base from J, the gap between germline ends came to 7 bases. CDR3 length: 13 amino acids. CDR1 and CDR2 from the germline V gene are KGHDR and SFDVKD. The CDR3 protein is CATTGRNTGELFF. The CDR3 DNA is TGTGCCACCACAGGTCGGAACACCGGGGAGCTGTTTTTT.

The chain is built from TRBV20-1 and TRBJ1-2; 7 nucleotides line up with TRBD1. This CDR3 region has 11 residues. Germline trimming cut 8 bases from V and 5 bases from J; bases unmatched to any gene: 5. Germline lookup yields CDR1 DFQATT and CDR2 SNEGSKA (reference sequence). In DNA, the CDR3 is TGCAGTAAAGGGACAGATTATGGCTACACCTTC. This translates into CSKGTDYGYTF.

The genes are TRBV5-5 and TRBJ2-1; 7 bases align to TRBD2. V shed 4 bases and J 3 bases; nucleotides not matched to a gene: 10. CDR1 is SGHKS and CDR2 is YYEKEE in the germline V gene (reference sequence). This CDR3 comprises 16 residues. DNA of the CDR3: TGTGCCAGCAGCGCTAATCTAGCGGATATCTACAATGAGCAGTTCTTC. It translates to CASSANLADIYNEQFF.

The chain carries TRBV6-4 and TRBJ1-1; D is uncertain. CDR1 and CDR2 from the germline V gene are MRHNA and SNTAGT. Trimming shortened V by 2 bases and J by 4 bases, and 8 bases separated the two germline ends. This CDR3 comprises 13 residues. The CDR3 nucleotides are TGTGCCAGCAGTGACGGGTGGAGCACTGAAGCTTTCTTT. This gives the protein CASSDGWSTEAFF.

Concerning this clone: Within the sample, other DNA sequences also encode this same CDR3. The chain links TRBV6-5 to TRBJ1-5; 7 bases line up with TRBD1. CDR3 length equals 15 residues. V gave up 2 bases and J gave up 2 bases; unmatched junction bases: 3. Germline V CDR1 and CDR2: MNHEY, SVGAGI. The DNA for the CDR3 is TGTGCCAGCAGTTACGGGCAGGGGGGCAATCAGCCCCAGCATTTT. Its protein product is CASSYGQGGNQPQHF.

The genes are TRBV5-1 and TRBJ2-3; 8 bases agree with TRBD2. The CDR3 length is 17 residues. After removal of 0 bases from V and 3 bases from J, the junction contained 9 bases not matched to a gene. Germline assignment: CDR1 SGHRS and CDR2 YFSETQ. CDR3 sequence: CASSLGSSGGETDTQYF. CDR3 nucleotides: TGCGCCAGCAGCTTGGGATCTTCCGGGGGGGAAACAGATACGCAGTATTTT.

V gene TRBV4-1 combines with J gene TRBJ2-1, with 8 bases fitting TRBD2. This CDR3 comprises 13 residues. CDR1 and CDR2 (germline): MGHRA, YSYEKL. The CDR3 bases are TGCGCAAGTCGGGGGGGGAACTACAATGAGCAGTTCTTC. It specifies CASRGGNYNEQFF.

The chain's CDR3 is CASSSAGAGYTF. CDR3 sequence (DNA): TGTGCCAGCAGCTCTGCGGGCGCTGGCTACACCTTC. The rearrangement links TRBV7-9 to TRBJ1-2; D uncertain. Between the trimmed V and J ends, which lost 4 bases and 7 bases, there was a span of 10 bases. The germline V gene has CDR1 SEHNR and CDR2 FQNEAQ (reference sequence). The CDR3 length is 12 residues.

This sequence joins TRBV6-7 and TRBJ2-6, with D unresolved. Being an ORF, TRBV6-7 has a function that is uncertain. The CDR3 spans 18 residues. Deletions cut 2 bases from V and 0 bases from J, with 14 bases between. The CDR3 here is CASSYLERVSSGANVLTF. The CDR3 DNA follows: TGTGCCAGCAGTTACCTGGAGAGAGTAAGCTCTGGGGCCAACGTCCTGACTTTC.

Of note for this clone: The same CDR3 is also encoded by other DNA sequences in this sample. The rearrangement links TRBV12-3 or TRBV12-4 to TRBJ2-1, with D possibly matching TRBD2 (5 bases). This CDR3 spans 12 amino acids. The germline V and J ends were trimmed by 6 bases and 6 bases, with 9 bases remaining between them. Here the CDR3 DNA reads TGTGCCAGCAGGACCGGGGTCAATGAGCAGTTCTTC. This codes for CASRTGVNEQFF.